Below, 15 T cell receptor beta chains from the same sample are listed, as sequenced in a study of blood T cell repertoires in COVID-19. Some clones are missing from TCRdb's copy, which holds only in-frame ones; the method was immunoSEQ multiplex PCR. The data contain 110,000 or so clones, roughly 85% of them singletons. The sample was peripheral blood. The receptors here all came from a human donor in a cohort sampled during active COVID-19.

The chain links TRBV5-6 to TRBJ2-7, with 9 nucleotides matching TRBD1. CDR1 and CDR2 from the germline V gene are SGHDT and YYEEEE. CDR3 length equals 14 residues. With 5 bases clipped from V and 6 bases from J, the junction kept 9 bases outside the gene matches. CDR3 DNA: TGTGCCAGCAGTCCCCGGGACAGGGTGCGCGAGCAGTACTTC. Its protein product is CASSPRDRVREQYF.

This clone appeared once. The rearrangement links TRBV6-5 to TRBJ2-5, with 7 bases aligning to TRBD1. Trimming cost V 6 bases and J 4 bases; bases outside gene matches: 5. The CDR3 contains 13 residues. CDR1 and CDR2 from the germline V gene are MNHEY and SVGAGI. CDR3 loop: CASRKDRVETQYF. The CDR3 DNA reads as TGTGCCAGCAGGAAAGACAGGGTAGAGACCCAGTACTTC.

V is TRBV5-4 and J is TRBJ1-1, with 10 bases that match TRBD1. Germline trimming cut 3 bases from V and 4 bases from J; bases unmatched to any gene: 6. The CDR3 is 15 residues long. Germline V gene data show CDR1 as SGHNT and CDR2 as YYREEE (reference sequence). The CDR3 reads CASSSPGQGPTEAFF. CDR3 nucleotide sequence: TGTGCCAGCAGCTCGCCGGGACAGGGGCCCACTGAAGCTTTCTTT.

This rearrangement joins TRBV18 to TRBJ1-6; D is possibly TRBD1 (5 bases). The CDR3 is 22 residues long. The V gene lost 2 bases and the J gene lost 4 bases, with 30 bases spanning the gap. Germline V gene data show CDR1 as KGHSH and CDR2 as LQKENI. CDR3 loop: CASSPVRTQGRGFGLYNSPLHF. CDR3 DNA sequence: TGTGCCAGCTCACCAGTACGGACCCAGGGTCGTGGATTCGGCTTATATAATTCACCCCTCCACTTT.

This clone was recorded a few times. This chain's CDR3 is CASSAYSNYGYTF. The CDR3 DNA is TGTGCCAGCAGCGCCTACAGCAACTATGGCTACACCTTC. The chain uses TRBV9 and TRBJ1-2; D uncertain. Germline CDR1 and CDR2: SGDLS and YYNGEE. V gave up 3 bases and J gave up 2 bases, with 8 bases separating them. This CDR3 contains 13 residues. Filled out from reference TRBV9 and TRBJ1-2, the complete variable domain reads DSGVTQTPKHLITATGQRVTLRCSPRSGDLSVYWYQQSLDQGLQFLIQYYNGEERAKGNILERFSAQQFPDLHSELNLSSLELGDSALYFCASSAYSNYGYTFGSGTRLTVV.

The chain uses TRBV27 and TRBJ2-4, with D perhaps TRBD1 (5 bases). CDR3 length: 16 amino acids. V shed 6 bases and J shed 4 bases, with 19 bases lying between them. Germline V gives CDR1 MNHEY, CDR2 SMNVEV (reference sequence). CDR3 region: CASSSTPDIPKNIQYF. CDR3 nucleotides: TGTGCCAGCAGCTCTACGCCGGACATACCGAAAAACATTCAGTACTTC.

This chain uses TRBV5-1 with TRBJ1-5, with a tentative D call TRBD1 (6 bases). The CDR3 consists of 14 residues. Trimming took off 0 bases at V and 7 bases at J, with 11 bases between the two ends. Germline CDR1 and CDR2: SGHRS and YFSETQ. Here the CDR3 reads CASSLGAGEQPQHF. CDR3 bases: TGCGCCAGCAGCTTGGGGGCAGGGGAGCAGCCCCAGCATTTT.

This chain links TRBV27 with TRBJ2-1, with 8 bases fitting TRBD1. Per the germline V gene, CDR1 is MNHEY and CDR2 is SMNVEV (reference sequence). This CDR3 region has 14 residues. J gave up 7 bases and V 6 bases, and 8 bases lay outside the gene matches. Written as DNA, the CDR3 is TGTGCCAGCAGGACCCAGGGGGCGGGTAATGAGCAGTTCTTC. It codes for CASRTQGAGNEQFF.

This clone has more than one count but fewer than ten. This chain uses TRBV12-3 or TRBV12-4 with TRBJ1-5; 7 bases agree with TRBD1. The CDR3 length is 13 residues. V lost 6 bases, J lost 6 bases, and 5 bases stayed unmatched. The CDR3 DNA reads as TGTGCCAGCAGAAAGACAGGGTCTCAGCCCCAGCATTTT. As protein: CASRKTGSQPQHF.

The chain has TRBV4-1 and TRBJ2-1; 9 bases map to TRBD2. V was pared by 0 bases and J by 8 bases, with 8 bases of the junction left unmatched. Germline CDR1 and CDR2: MGHRA and YSYEKL. CDR3 size: 16 residues. The CDR3 sequence: CASSQDGSGGLDEQFF. CDR3 bases: TGCGCCAGCAGCCAAGATGGTAGCGGGGGCTTGGATGAGCAGTTCTTC.

The chain has TRBV2 and TRBJ1-5; D gene unclear. This CDR3 has 14 amino acids. V was trimmed by 8 bases and J by 0 bases, leaving 11 bases between them. Germline V gene data show CDR1 as SNHLY and CDR2 as FYNNEI. CDR3 sequence (DNA): TGTGCCAGCCGAGCGGCAAGTAGCAATCAGCCCCAGCATTTT. The encoded protein is CASRAASSNQPQHF.

The rearrangement links TRBV5-1 to TRBJ2-7, with 7 bases fitting TRBD1. The CDR3 contains 14 residues. The germline V gene has CDR1 SGHRS and CDR2 YFSETQ. With 4 bases clipped from V and 3 bases from J, the junction kept 7 bases outside the gene matches. The CDR3 sequence: CASSLRQGDYEQYF. The CDR3 DNA reads TGCGCCAGCAGCCTGCGACAGGGTGACTACGAGCAGTACTTC.

V is TRBV2 and J is TRBJ2-7; 8 bases fit TRBD1. Germline assignment: CDR1 SNHLY and CDR2 FYNNEI. The CDR3 spans 15 residues. Germline trimming cut 6 bases from V and 4 bases from J; bases unmatched to any gene: 11. CDR3 residues: CASSLETGDGYEQYF. CDR3 sequence (DNA): TGTGCCAGCAGCTTAGAGACAGGGGATGGTTACGAGCAGTACTTC.

This clone was detected once. The rearrangement links TRBV30 to TRBJ1-6; 9 bases map to TRBD1. V trimming: 0 bases; J trimming: 8 bases; junction bases outside the gene matches: 2. The V gene's germline CDR1 is GTSNPN and CDR2 SVGIG (reference sequence). The CDR3 contains 14 residues. This CDR3 reads CAWSVGDRDSPLHF. CDR3 DNA sequence: TGTGCCTGGAGTGTCGGGGACAGGGATTCACCCCTCCACTTT.

This clone was detected only once. The rearrangement links TRBV6-2 or TRBV6-3 to TRBJ2-7, with TRBD2 identical over 7 bases. V lost 6 bases, J lost 3 bases, and 14 bases stayed unmatched. Germline V gene lookup returns CDR1 MNHEY and CDR2 SVGEGT. CDR3 length equals 16 residues. The CDR3 DNA reads TGTGCCAGCAGCCACAATTGGGGGGGACCCCTCTACGAGCAGTACTTC. It is translated as CASSHNWGGPLYEQYF.